A single sample gave rise to the 9 T cell receptor beta chains below, sequenced in a study of siplizumab effects on memory and regulatory T cells. TCRdb's copy holds only in-frame clones and misses some; the assay was immunoSEQ multiplex PCR. The data hold under 85,000 clones, with over 75% observed a single time. Sequencing was performed on Tregs sorted from blood. Receptor source: a human donor in good health.

The chain couples TRBV5-6 to TRBJ2-7; D remains ambiguous. V lost 0 bases to trimming and J lost 6 bases, with 10 bases between them. The CDR3 runs 13 residues. Germline CDR1 reads SGHDT; CDR2 reads YYEEEE. CDR3 amino acids: CASSLAGPSEQYF. CDR3 in DNA: TGTGCCAGCAGCTTGGCCGGGCCTAGCGAGCAGTACTTC.

Turning to this clone: An end of the junction does not agree with germline; a read error may underlie this. This chain connects TRBV28 to TRBJ2-2; TRBD1 matches 8 bases. There are 17 residues in the CDR3. Germline CDR1 MDHEN, CDR2 SYDVKM. DNA of the CDR3: TGTGCCAGCACACTCGGGACAGGTGATGCGAACACCGGGGAGCCGTTTTTT. Translation gives CASTLGTGDANTGEPFF. Complete variable domain (other parts from reference TRBV28 and TRBJ2-2): DVKVTQSSRYLVKRTGEKVFLECVQDMDHENMFWYRQDPGLGLRLIYFSYDVKMKEKGDIPEGYSVSREKKERFSLILESASTNQTSMYLCASTLGTGDANTGEPFFGEGSRLTVL.

The chain recombines TRBV29-1 with TRBJ2-3, with 7 positions matching TRBD2. V dropped 5 bases and J dropped 0; count of bases not matched to a gene: 8. The CDR3 totals 15 residues. The germline V gene has CDR1 SQVTM and CDR2 ANQGSEA. CDR3 sequence: CSVSRSSGSTDTQYF. In nucleotides, the CDR3 is TGCAGCGTTTCTCGGAGTAGCGGGAGCACAGATACGCAGTATTTT.

The J gene is TRBJ1-5, the V gene TRBV5-1, with TRBD1 matching over 7 bases. Losses at the gene ends were 2 bases for V and 6 bases for J; bases not matched to a gene: 8. This CDR3 spans 15 amino acids. Germline V lookup: CDR1 SGHRS, CDR2 YFSETQ. The CDR3 bases are TGCGCCAGCAGCTTCCGACAGGGCGGGGTTCAGCCCCAGCATTTT. Its translation: CASSFRQGGVQPQHF.

The gene calls are TRBV5-4 and TRBJ1-6; perhaps TRBD1 as D (5 bases). Germline loops: CDR1 SGHNT, CDR2 YYREEE (reference sequence). The CDR3 is 17 residues long. The V end was cut by 1 base, the J end by 2 bases, with 13 bases between. The CDR3 region is CASSLIWGDTYNSPLHF. CDR3 DNA sequence: TGTGCCAGCAGCTTGATTTGGGGGGATACCTATAATTCACCCCTCCACTTT.

This clone came up once. The chain is built from TRBV9 and TRBJ2-2, with 12 bases lining up with TRBD1. The CDR3 covers 17 residues. J gave up 6 bases and V 2 bases, and 8 bases lay outside the gene matches. Germline V gene data show CDR1 as SGDLS and CDR2 as YYNGEE. The CDR3 DNA reads TGTGCCAGCAGCGTTCCCCGGGGACAGGGGGCGTCCGGGGAGCTGTTTTTT. As protein: CASSVPRGQGASGELFF.

The V gene is TRBV5-1, the J gene TRBJ2-1, with D uncertain. The CDR3 runs 16 residues. Trimming pared 0 bases from V and 4 bases from J, leaving 14 bases between. Germline CDR1 reads SGHRS; CDR2 reads YFSETQ. The CDR3 nucleotides are TGCGCCAGCAGCTTGGAACCGAGCGACCCTTACAATGAGCAGTTCTTC. Its protein is CASSLEPSDPYNEQFF.

The rearrangement joins TRBV6-4 to TRBJ1-1; D is ambiguous. With 10 bases removed from V and 8 bases from J, the gap between germline ends came to 23 bases. The V gene's germline CDR1 is MRHNA and CDR2 SNTAGT. This CDR3 has 14 amino acids. The CDR3 is CAISKPGESGEAFF. The CDR3 DNA reads as TGTGCCATTTCGAAACCCGGGGAGTCGGGAGAAGCTTTCTTT.

This clone was detected once. The CDR3 sequence: CASSPAGGVYEQYF. CDR3 bases: TGTGCCAGCAGTCCTGCGGGAGGGGTCTACGAGCAGTACTTC. The chain joins TRBV6-5 to TRBJ2-7; the match to TRBD2 covers 9 bases. The CDR3 runs 14 residues. V lost 5 bases, J lost 3 bases, and 5 bases stayed unmatched. CDR1 and CDR2 from the germline V gene are MNHEY and SVGAGI.